This TCR beta chain was found in a study of T-cell reconstitution after alpha-beta-depleted transplantation in children. CDR3 length: 11 amino acids. Germline V gives CDR1 SGHAT, CDR2 FQNNGV. V was trimmed by 7 bases and J by 10 bases, leaving 11 bases between them. Researchers prepared the TCRbeta library using unique molecular identifiers, the study reports. MiXCR, run by TCRdb on the PCR reads, gives a single entry per CDR3 protein. This sample carries about a million distinct CDR3 sequences, about 29% of them seen once, and the ten largest clones take about 28%. Overall study findings and caveats: Several hundred expanded graft clones reportedly gave rise to the alpha-beta T cells present about two months after transplant.

As concerns this clonotype: Its target is not known.

Sequenced here: PBMCs, mostly from graft donor cells, sampled 360 days after TCRalphabeta/CD19-depleted stem cell transplant. This TCR came from a boy under three years old who had a stem cell transplant for SCID, so the T cells may come from the graft donor. V usage is TRBV11-2 and J usage is TRBJ2-1, with unresolved D. The chain's CDR3 is CASTLGQEQFF. The CDR3 nucleotides read TGTGCCAGCACACTCGGGCAGGAGCAGTTCTTC.